The 4 T cell receptor beta chains below all came from one sample that was sequenced in a study of T-cell reconstitution after alpha-beta-depleted transplantation in children. This sample's TCRbeta library carried unique molecular identifier barcodes. TCRdb called the PCR reads again in MiXCR, with one record for every CDR3 protein. The table has fewer than 750,000 distinct CDR3 sequences, roughly 30% seen once; the top ten hold approximately 33%. The source material was PBMCs, sampled before TCRalphabeta/CD19-depleted stem cell transplant. These receptors were obtained from a boy younger than two with Wiskott-Aldrich syndrome, due to receive a stem cell transplant.

This chain connects TRBV12-3 or TRBV12-4 to TRBJ2-3; D gene uncertain. The CDR3 sequence is 12 residues long. V was clipped by 9 bases and J by 2 bases, with 9 bases between them. This CDR3 reads CASGMVTDTQYF. The CDR3 nucleotides read TGTGCCAGTGGCATGGTCACAGATACGCAGTATTTT.

The chain recombines TRBV27 with TRBJ1-1, with D unresolved. The V gene lost 1 base and the J gene lost 3 bases, with 9 bases spanning the gap. Germline-derived CDR1 and CDR2 are MNHEY and SMNVEV (reference sequence). The CDR3 consists of 14 residues. Here the CDR3 reads CASSLYRGYTEAFF. The CDR3 DNA sequence: TGTGCCAGCAGTTTATATCGGGGTTACACTGAAGCTTTCTTT.

J is TRBJ1-4 and V is TRBV7-2; TRBD1 matches 8 bases. V dropped 6 bases and J dropped 5; count of bases not matched to a gene: 5. Looked up from germline, CDR1 is SGHTA and CDR2 is FQGNSA. The CDR3 sequence is 14 residues long. CDR3 in DNA: TGTGCCAGCAGTCAGGGGGCTCGAAATGAAAAACTGTTTTTT. Translation: CASSQGARNEKLFF. Complete variable domain (other parts from reference TRBV7-2 and TRBJ1-4): GAGVSQSPSNKVTEKGKDVELRCDPISGHTALYWYRQSLGQGLEFLIYFQGNSAPDKSGLPSDRFSAERTGGSVSTLTIQRTQQEDSAVYLCASSQGARNEKLFFGSGTQLSVL.

This clonotype has just a few counts. The chain is built from TRBV7-9 and TRBJ2-7; no firm D call. The V end lost 5 bases, the J end lost 3 bases, and 11 bases lay between the germline ends. This CDR3 comprises 13 residues. Germline CDR1 SEHNR, CDR2 FQNEAQ (reference sequence). CDR3 sequence (DNA): TGTGCCAGCAGCGTTTGGGCGCGCTACGAGCAGTACTTC. It codes for CASSVWARYEQYF.